This TCR beta chain appears in the sequencing data of a study of blood T cell repertoires in COVID-19. Methods used by the authors: Counts of nucleated cells, estimated from reference gene primer amplification, were obtained. Assay used: immunoSEQ multiplex PCR; TCRdb lists only in-frame clones, some missing. The DNA was the basis for D and trimming; V, J and clone size are from that table. The data contain roughly 70,000 clones, about 79% of them singletons. Trimming stripped 1 base from V and 1 base from J, with 14 bases between. Germline V gives CDR1 GTSNPN, CDR2 SVGIG (reference sequence). The CDR3 runs to 16 residues.

The source is a woman aged 55 to 70 with acute or convalescent COVID-19. V is TRBV30 and J is TRBJ1-5; D may be TRBD1 (6 bases). The sequenced material came from peripheral blood. CDR3 DNA sequence: TGTGCCTGGAGTGAATTAGGCAGGGGAAGCAATCAGCCCCAGCATTTT. It specifies CAWSELGRGSNQPQHF.